The 15 T cell receptor beta chains below come from one sample, sequenced in a study of T cell repertoires in cytomegalovirus infection. TCRdb re-analysed the reads in MiXCR, keeping a single row per CDR3 protein. The sample lists about 260,000 distinct CDR3 sequences, roughly an eighth seen once, with about 8.7% in the top ten. What was sequenced was PBMCs. The source is a human donor in good health (CMV status not recorded). Some clones in this sample may be carry-over from other donors' samples.

This clonotype was recorded many times. The chain combines TRBV19 with TRBJ1-1, with D possibly TRBD1 on 6 matching bases. Germline CDR1 LNHDA, CDR2 SQIVND (reference sequence). The length of the CDR3 is 15 residues. V was trimmed by 3 bases and J by 4 bases, leaving 15 bases between them. The CDR3 reads CASSIATTGSTEAFF. The CDR3 DNA reads TGTGCCAGTAGTATTGCAACAACAGGGAGCACTGAAGCTTTCTTT.

At least ten counts were recorded for this clonotype. V is TRBV7-9 and J is TRBJ1-1, with TRBD1 as a possible D gene (5 bases). The CDR3 has 11 residues. Per germline, CDR1 SEHNR and CDR2 FQNEAQ (reference sequence). V was pared by 4 bases and J by 8 bases, with 8 bases between. The CDR3 loop reads CASSYPGEAFF. CDR3 coding DNA: TGTGCCAGCAGCTACCCAGGGGAAGCTTTCTTT.

This chain connects TRBV20-1 to TRBJ2-3; D remains ambiguous. The CDR3 sequence is 13 residues long. V dropped 0 bases and J dropped 0 bases, with 4 bases sitting between them. Germline-derived CDR1 and CDR2 are DFQATT and SNEGSKA (reference sequence). In DNA, the CDR3 is TGCAGTGCTAGAGATATAAGCACAGATACGCAGTATTTT. This translates into CSARDISTDTQYF.

This clonotype showed up many times. J is TRBJ2-7 and V is TRBV4-1; 7 nucleotides match TRBD1. Unmatched junction bases numbered 7, after V lost 5 bases and J lost 3 bases. Germline V CDR1 and CDR2: MGHRA, YSYEKL. The CDR3 totals 14 residues. CDR3 amino acids: CASSDRVPGYEQYF. CDR3 in DNA: TGCGCCAGCAGCGACAGGGTCCCGGGCTACGAGCAGTACTTC.

This clonotype was picked up many times. The chain recombines TRBV20-1 with TRBJ2-3; D is possibly TRBD1 (6 bases). V was clipped by 5 bases and J by 7 bases, with 19 bases between them. Germline CDR1 and CDR2: DFQATT and SNEGSKA (reference sequence). This CDR3 spans 14 amino acids. CDR3 sequence (DNA): TGCAGTGCTCCCCAGGGACATAGAGGGAATACGCAGTATTTT. Translating gives CSAPQGHRGNTQYF.

This clonotype came up a few times. CDR3 nucleotides: TGTGCCAGCAGTTTAAAGGTGGACACTGAAGCTTTCTTT. Translated, it gives CASSLKVDTEAFF. The chain links TRBV12-3 or TRBV12-4 to TRBJ1-1; D unresolved. V was trimmed by 2 bases and J by 3 bases, leaving 7 bases between them. The CDR3 is 13 residues long.

This chain joins TRBV29-1 and TRBJ2-7; D possibly matches TRBD1 or TRBD2 (6 bases each). The CDR3 totals 14 residues. Trimming pared 7 bases from V and 5 bases from J, leaving 21 bases between. Germline V CDR1 and CDR2: SQVTM, ANQGSEA. CDR3 region: CSGAPRGLGDEQYF. DNA of the CDR3: TGCAGCGGTGCCCCACGGGGGCTTGGTGACGAGCAGTACTTC.

This clonotype has just a few counts. The chain carries TRBV20-1 and TRBJ2-4; D is unclear. CDR1 and CDR2 from the germline V gene are DFQATT and SNEGSKA (reference sequence). Trimming removed 6 bases from V and 1 base from J, with 16 bases in between. This CDR3 spans 15 amino acids. CDR3 nucleotides: TGCAGTGCCCACCTTCCAGAACGGGCCAAAAACATTCAGTACTTC. As protein: CSAHLPERAKNIQYF.

The table lists this clonotype with a few counts. The rearrangement uses TRBV7-8 and TRBJ2-1; D tentatively fits TRBD1 or TRBD2 (5 bases each). Looked up from germline, CDR1 is SGHVS and CDR2 is FQNEAQ. The CDR3 runs 16 residues. Trimming pared 2 bases from V and 0 bases from J, leaving 11 bases between. CDR3 sequence reads: CASSLSSGTSYNEQFF. The DNA for the CDR3 is TGTGCCAGCAGCTTATCCTCCGGGACCTCCTACAATGAGCAGTTCTTC.

In its sample, this clonotype was seen many times. The chain employs TRBV12-3 or TRBV12-4 and TRBJ1-1, with TRBD1 as a possible D gene (6 bases). V lost 4 bases and J lost 11, with 11 bases in between. The CDR3 loop spans 11 amino acids. In DNA, the CDR3 is TGTGCCAGCAGTTACAGGGAAGGGGCTTTCTTT. Protein product: CASSYREGAFF.

This clonotype was seen ten or more times. V gene TRBV7-2 combines with J gene TRBJ1-6, with D possibly TRBD1 on 6 matching bases. V shed 4 bases and J shed 10 bases, with 17 bases lying between them. CDR1 SGHTA and CDR2 FQGNSA come from the germline V gene. This CDR3 contains 15 residues. CDR3 sequence reads: CASSSQQGRGSPLHF. The DNA for the CDR3 is TGTGCCAGCAGCTCCCAACAGGGTCGAGGATCACCCCTCCACTTT.

This clonotype occurred many times. V is TRBV19 and J is TRBJ1-2; D is perhaps TRBD1 (5 bases). This CDR3 is 15 amino acids long. Germline V gene sequence: CDR1 LNHDA, CDR2 SQIVND (reference sequence). Trimming shortened V by 3 bases and J by 6 bases, and 17 bases separated the two germline ends. The CDR3 loop reads CASSILTSGPNGYTF. The CDR3 region has the DNA TGTGCCAGTAGTATTTTAACGTCAGGGCCAAATGGCTACACCTTC. Complete variable domain (other parts from reference TRBV19 and TRBJ1-2): DGGITQSPKYLFRKEGQNVTLSCEQNLNHDAMYWYRQDPGQGLRLIYYSQIVNDFQKGDIAEGYSVSREKKESFPLTVTSAQKNPTAFYLCASSILTSGPNGYTFGSGTRLTVV.

The chain links TRBV7-3 to TRBJ1-1; TRBD1 might be the D (5 bases). V was cut by 2 bases and J by 0 bases, with 13 bases left in between. Germline-derived CDR1 and CDR2 are SGHTA and FQGTGA. CDR3 length equals 16 residues. The CDR3 loop is CASSLQPGVLNTEAFF. CDR3 bases: TGTGCCAGCAGCTTACAGCCGGGGGTTCTGAACACTGAAGCTTTCTTT. The full variable domain, rest sourced from reference TRBV7-3 and TRBJ1-1, is GAGVSQTPSNKVTEKGKYVELRCDPISGHTALYWYRQSLGQGPEFLIYFQGTGAADDSGLPNDRFFAVRPEGSVSTLKIQRTERGDSAVYLCASSLQPGVLNTEAFFGQGTRLTVV.

The V call is TRBV20-1, the J call TRBJ2-3; 7 bases agree with TRBD2. Germline V gives CDR1 DFQATT, CDR2 SNEGSKA (reference sequence). With 6 bases clipped from V and 1 base from J, the junction kept 4 bases outside the gene matches. The CDR3 sequence is 13 residues long. CDR3 DNA sequence: TGCAGTGCCCGGGGGGAGGGCACAGATACGCAGTATTTT. It is translated as CSARGEGTDTQYF.

The V call is TRBV28, the J call TRBJ2-7; D might be TRBD2 (5 bases). The germline V gene has CDR1 MDHEN and CDR2 SYDVKM. V lost 5 bases and J 7 bases, leaving 15 bases between the germline ends. This CDR3 comprises 13 residues. The CDR3 coding sequence is TGTGCCAGCAGTGGGCCGGGGTTTAGTGAGCAGTACTTC. Protein sequence: CASSGPGFSEQYF.